This T cell receptor beta chain was retrieved from a study of blood T cell repertoires in COVID-19. Study summary: Whether acute or convalescent, the COVID-19 samples came from the United States, Italy and Spain. The cDNA or gDNA used as material had been derived from T cells, B-cell-depleted T cells, or PBMCs.

Original processing notes: Reference gene primers were amplified, and this amplification served to estimate nucleated cell counts. Assay: immunoSEQ multiplex PCR; the TCRdb copy retains only in-frame clones and omits some. V and J calls and clone size are as listed in that table; D and trimming were resolved from the DNA. This repertoire shows roughly 360,000 clones, around 84% found once; its top ten account for about 1%. Sequencing was done on a sample of peripheral blood. The receptor comes from a human donor with acute or convalescent COVID-19. The donor label of this sample is uncertain.

CDR3 region: CASSRQGRAIGTQYF. The CDR3 region has the DNA TGTGCCAGCAGTCGTCAGGGAAGGGCGATCGGGACCCAGTACTTC. J is TRBJ2-5 and V is TRBV27; D might be TRBD1 (5 bases). Trimming shortened V by 5 bases and J by 7 bases, and 20 bases separated the two germline ends. Germline V gene lookup returns CDR1 MNHEY and CDR2 SMNVEV (reference sequence). The CDR3 runs to 15 residues.